Listed here are 29 T cell receptor beta chains from one sample, sequenced in a study of blood T cell repertoires in COVID-19. Assay: immunoSEQ multiplex PCR; the TCRdb copy retains only in-frame clones and omits some. Here the sample spans tens of thousands of clones, over 70% being singletons. Sequencing used peripheral blood. The receptors come from a human donor in a cohort sampled during active COVID-19.

V is TRBV9 and J is TRBJ1-1; 8 bases are a match to TRBD1. Germline V gene sequence: CDR1 SGDLS, CDR2 YYNGEE. The J segment lost 1 base and the V segment lost 0 bases, leaving 2 bases of the junction unmatched. This CDR3 is 15 amino acids long. The chain's CDR3 is CASSVGTGGNTEAFF. The CDR3 nucleotides are TGTGCCAGCAGCGTAGGAACAGGGGGGAACACTGAAGCTTTCTTT.

The chain uses TRBV6-5 and TRBJ2-3; 9 bases line up with TRBD2. The CDR3 sequence is 16 residues long. Per germline, CDR1 MNHEY and CDR2 SVGAGI. V was pared by 3 bases and J by 2 bases, with 6 bases of the junction left unmatched. The DNA for the CDR3 is TGTGCCAGCAGTTATAGTCTAGCGGGGACCACAGATACGCAGTATTTT. This translates into CASSYSLAGTTDTQYF.

J is TRBJ2-7 and V is TRBV6-5; D may be TRBD2 (5 bases). CDR1 and CDR2 from the germline V gene are MNHEY and SVGAGI. Trimming left V 9 bases short and J 2 bases short, with 5 bases between. The CDR3 has 10 amino acids. CDR3 nucleotide sequence: TGTGCCAGGACTACCTACGAGCAGTACTTC. This gives the protein CARTTYEQYF.

The chain recombines TRBV5-1 with TRBJ1-3, with 7 bases lining up with TRBD1. The CDR3 is 14 amino acids. CDR1 SGHRS and CDR2 YFSETQ come from the germline V gene. Trimming removed 6 bases from V and 4 bases from J; junction bases left unmatched: 7. CDR3 bases: TGCGCCAGCACAGGGGGAAGTCTCGGAAACACCATATATTTT. Protein sequence: CASTGGSLGNTIYF.

This chain links TRBV9 with TRBJ2-3; 9 positions match TRBD2. The CDR3 extends over 15 amino acids. Germline trimming cut 4 bases from V and 1 base from J; bases unmatched to any gene: 4. CDR1 SGDLS and CDR2 YYNGEE come from the germline V gene. This chain's CDR3 is CASSLAGVGTDTQYF. The CDR3 DNA reads as TGTGCCAGCAGCTTAGCGGGAGTAGGCACAGATACGCAGTATTTT.

This chain connects TRBV6-2 or TRBV6-3 to TRBJ1-1; 11 bases line up with TRBD1. The CDR3 is made up of 18 amino acids. Germline trimming cut 0 bases from V and 3 bases from J; bases unmatched to any gene: 9. Germline CDR1 reads MNHEY; CDR2 reads SVGEGT. The CDR3 coding sequence is TGTGCCAGCAGTTACTCGAGTACGGGACAGGGGGTGTACACTGAAGCTTTCTTT. Translation: CASSYSSTGQGVYTEAFF.

The chain couples TRBV4-1 to TRBJ2-5; no definite D call. The CDR3 loop spans 13 amino acids. V dropped 1 base and J dropped 9 bases, with 12 bases sitting between them. CDR1 and CDR2 (germline): MGHRA, YSYEKL. The CDR3 spells CASSQGYLESQYF. In nucleotides, the CDR3 is TGCGCCAGCAGCCAAGGGTACCTTGAGTCCCAGTACTTC.

The V gene is TRBV9, the J gene TRBJ1-1, with no clear D. The CDR3 is made up of 14 amino acids. V was clipped by 6 bases and J by 4 bases, with 16 bases between them. Germline V gene data show CDR1 as SGDLS and CDR2 as YYNGEE. CDR3 coding DNA: TGTGCCAGCACCCCGGAGGGAGTGACCACTGAAGCTTTCTTT. Protein sequence: CASTPEGVTTEAFF.

The chain uses TRBV7-2 and TRBJ2-5; a weak D match, TRBD2 (6 bases). In germline, CDR1 is SGHTA, CDR2 FQGNSA. The CDR3 runs 16 residues. Trimming took 2 bases from V and 0 from J, leaving 13 bases between them. The CDR3 spells CASSLRVGGYQETQYF. CDR3 in DNA: TGTGCCAGCAGCTTAAGGGTCGGAGGGTACCAAGAGACCCAGTACTTC.

Written as DNA, the CDR3 is TGTGCCAGCAGCTCAAACCTTAGCGGAAACTACGAGCAGTACTTC. Residues: CASSSNLSGNYEQYF. The chain joins TRBV7-2 to TRBJ2-7; tentative D call: TRBD2 (6 bases). Germline values: CDR1 SGHTA, CDR2 FQGNSA. V lost 4 bases and J lost 3, with 16 bases in between. The CDR3 is made up of 15 amino acids.

The CDR3 DNA follows: TGTGCCACCCGGGACGGGGGGACTACCTACGAGCAGTACTTC. The encoded protein is CATRDGGTTYEQYF. This sequence joins TRBV19 and TRBJ2-7; 7 positions agree with TRBD2. This CDR3 spans 14 amino acids. The V gene's germline CDR1 is LNHDA and CDR2 SQIVND (reference sequence). Trimming cost V 10 bases and J 2 bases; bases outside gene matches: 11. Looking up the rest from reference TRBV19 and TRBJ2-7 gives the full variable domain: DGGITQSPKYLFRKEGQNVTLSCEQNLNHDAMYWYRQDPGQGLRLIYYSQIVNDFQKGDIAEGYSVSREKKESFPLTVTSAQKNPTAFYLCATRDGGTTYEQYFGPGTRLTVT.

The J gene is TRBJ2-2, the V gene TRBV9, with TRBD2 identical over 9 bases. This CDR3 has 17 amino acids. Germline assignment: CDR1 SGDLS and CDR2 YYNGEE. V shed 0 bases, J shed 3 bases, and the junction held 6 bases outside the gene matches. The CDR3 region is CASSVVAGVYDTGELFF. CDR3 sequence (DNA): TGTGCCAGCAGCGTAGTAGCGGGGGTCTACGACACCGGGGAGCTGTTTTTT.

The CDR3 here is CASSFISSPLHF. In nucleotides, the CDR3 is TGTGCCAGCAGCTTTATTTCTTCACCCCTCCACTTT. The V gene is TRBV5-8, the J gene TRBJ1-6; D call uncertain. Trimming cost V 2 bases and J 9 bases, with 6 bases left between them. From germline, CDR1 is SGHTS and CDR2 YDEGEE. The CDR3 loop spans 12 amino acids.

This clone was observed a single time. This sequence joins TRBV2 and TRBJ2-5, with 12 bases fitting TRBD1. This CDR3 is 13 amino acids long. The ends lost 6 bases at V and 7 bases at J; junction bases unmatched: 3. Germline V gene lookup returns CDR1 SNHLY and CDR2 FYNNEI. The CDR3 DNA reads as TGTGCCAGCAGGGTGGGACAGGGGGCGACCCAGTACTTC. It is translated as CASRVGQGATQYF.

The chain couples TRBV5-1 to TRBJ2-7; D remains unclear. The V end was cut by 4 bases, the J end by 6 bases, with 14 bases between. The CDR3 loop spans 13 amino acids. Per germline, CDR1 SGHRS and CDR2 YFSETQ. The CDR3 is CASSPVQAGEQYF. In DNA form, the CDR3 reads TGCGCCAGCAGCCCGGTGCAAGCAGGCGAGCAGTACTTC.

V and J are TRBV6-5 and TRBJ1-2; maybe TRBD1 (6 bases). V shed 6 bases and J shed 2 bases, with 13 bases lying between them. CDR3 size: 14 residues. From germline, CDR1 is MNHEY and CDR2 SVGAGI. The CDR3 DNA is TGTGCCAGCAGACGAACAGGGACGAACTATGGCTACACCTTC. Translated, it gives CASRRTGTNYGYTF.

The genes are TRBV6-1 and TRBJ1-6; possibly TRBD1 for D (5 bases). Deletions cut 2 bases from V and 7 bases from J, with 12 bases between. CDR1 is MNHNS, CDR2 SASEGT, per germline. This CDR3 is built from 15 residues. The CDR3 nucleotides are TGTGCCAGCAGTGAATACTGGGGGGAAAATTCACCCCTCCACTTT. This gives the protein CASSEYWGENSPLHF.

This chain joins TRBV7-8 and TRBJ1-1; 7 nucleotides agree with TRBD1. V shed 5 bases, J shed 1 base, and the junction held 13 bases outside the gene matches. This CDR3 has 17 amino acids. CDR1 and CDR2 (germline): SGHVS, FQNEAQ. In nucleotides, the CDR3 is TGTGCCAGCAGCCCCCAACGGGACAGCGGAACGAACACTGAAGCTTTCTTT. This codes for CASSPQRDSGTNTEAFF.

This clone turned up a few times. The chain carries TRBV3-1 (or the pseudogene TRBV3-2) and TRBJ1-1; no clear D gene. The germline V and J ends were trimmed by 1 base and 3 bases, with 12 bases remaining between them. Germline CDR1 is LGHDT and CDR2 is YNNKEL (reference sequence). The CDR3 is made up of 15 amino acids. CDR3 residues: CASSQGGVADTEAFF. Written as DNA, the CDR3 is TGTGCCAGCAGCCAAGGTGGGGTAGCGGACACTGAAGCTTTCTTT.

This chain connects TRBV7-2 to TRBJ2-2; 9 bases align to TRBD1. After removal of 2 bases from V and 4 bases from J, the junction contained 5 bases not matched to a gene. The V gene's germline CDR1 is SGHTA and CDR2 FQGNSA. The length of the CDR3 is 16 residues. The CDR3 DNA reads TGTGCCAGCAGCTTACGACAGGGGGGAGGCACCGGGGAGCTGTTTTTT. The encoded protein is CASSLRQGGGTGELFF.

In DNA, the CDR3 is TGTGCCAGCAGCCAAGATTGGAGGCAGCGGACTAGCGGGAGAACCGAGCAGTACTTC. Its translation: CASSQDWRQRTSGRTEQYF. V is TRBV3-1 (or the pseudogene TRBV3-2) and J is TRBJ2-7; 13 bases agree with TRBD2. The germline CDR1 and CDR2 sequences are LGHDT and YNNKEL (reference sequence). The ends lost 0 bases at V and 6 bases at J; junction bases unmatched: 14. CDR3 size: 19 residues.

The CDR3 reads CASSVGGAAYEQYF. CDR3 sequence (DNA): TGTGCCAGCAGCGTCGGAGGCGCAGCCTACGAGCAGTACTTC. V gene TRBV9 combines with J gene TRBJ2-7; possibly TRBD2 for D (5 bases). This CDR3 is built from 14 residues. Germline V lookup: CDR1 SGDLS, CDR2 YYNGEE. Trimming removed 2 bases from V and 2 bases from J, with 11 bases in between.

The V and J genes are TRBV7-3 and TRBJ2-1; 9 bases fit TRBD2. J was trimmed by 4 bases and V by 0 bases; bases with no gene match: 4. The CDR3 has 16 amino acids. Germline-derived CDR1 and CDR2 are SGHTA and FQGTGA. The CDR3 DNA reads TGTGCCAGCAGCTTAACGCCCAGCGGGGGGTACAATGAGCAGTTCTTC. Translation gives CASSLTPSGGYNEQFF.

The chain uses TRBV5-1 and TRBJ1-1, with 7 nucleotides matching TRBD1. V was clipped by 3 bases and J by 1 base; unmatched bases: 3. CDR1 is SGHRS and CDR2 is YFSETQ in the germline V gene. This CDR3 contains 14 residues. This chain's CDR3 is CASSWGTENTEAFF. Written as DNA, the CDR3 is TGCGCCAGCAGCTGGGGGACAGAGAACACTGAAGCTTTCTTT.

The J gene is TRBJ1-4, the V gene TRBV9; 7 bases fit TRBD1. The ends lost 4 bases at V and 7 bases at J; junction bases unmatched: 22. The CDR3 is 19 amino acids. Germline lookup yields CDR1 SGDLS and CDR2 YYNGEE. The CDR3 sequence: CASSLSGEARQGLCEKLFF. Written as DNA, the CDR3 is TGTGCCAGCAGCCTATCAGGGGAGGCCCGACAGGGACTTTGTGAAAAACTGTTTTTT.

The J gene is TRBJ2-7, the V gene TRBV7-9; TRBD2 matches 8 bases. This CDR3 has 14 residues. Unmatched junction bases numbered 6, after V lost 5 bases and J lost 3 bases. CDR1 is SEHNR and CDR2 is FQNEAQ in the germline V gene (reference sequence). CDR3 region: CASSDGTRDYEQYF. The DNA for the CDR3 is TGTGCCAGCAGCGACGGGACTAGAGACTACGAGCAGTACTTC. Complete variable domain (other parts from reference TRBV7-9 and TRBJ2-7): DTGVSQNPRHKITKRGQNVTFRCDPISEHNRLYWYRQTLGQGPEFLTYFQNEAQLEKSRLLSDRFSAERPKGSFSTLEIQRTEQGDSAMYLCASSDGTRDYEQYFGPGTRLTVT.

The chain has TRBV24-1 and TRBJ2-1; a possible D gene is TRBD2 (5 bases). Per the germline V gene, CDR1 is KGHDR and CDR2 is SFDVKD. With 3 bases removed from V and 3 bases from J, the gap between germline ends came to 11 bases. This CDR3 region has 15 residues. The CDR3 DNA follows: TGTGCCACCAGTGATGCCGGACTCAACTACAATGAGCAGTTCTTC. This codes for CATSDAGLNYNEQFF.

V and J are TRBV6-5 and TRBJ1-1; a weak D match, TRBD1 (5 bases). The ends were cut back, 5 bases at V and 10 bases at J, with 17 bases in the middle. Germline CDR1 is MNHEY and CDR2 is SVGAGI. The CDR3 sequence is 13 residues long. CDR3: CASSPPVGRGAFF. The CDR3, as DNA: TGTGCCAGCAGTCCCCCCGTGGGGCGAGGAGCTTTCTTT.

This chain uses TRBV9 with TRBJ2-5; TRBD2 agrees at 11 bases. Trimming removed 4 bases from V and 3 bases from J; junction bases left unmatched: 2. Germline V lookup: CDR1 SGDLS, CDR2 YYNGEE. The CDR3 spans 14 residues. CDR3 sequence reads: CASSMGLAEETQYF. CDR3 sequence (DNA): TGTGCCAGCAGCATGGGACTAGCGGAAGAGACCCAGTACTTC.